The clone carrying this TCR beta chain was seen ten or more times. CT and PET/CT found no node involvement in any patient, and none had received chemotherapy or radiotherapy before or had other malignancies. At each of two time points, approximately 6.1 milliliters of venous blood were taken. The ends were cut back, 3 bases at V and 2 bases at J, with 5 bases in the middle. Germline V CDR1 and CDR2: DFQATT, SNEGSKA (reference sequence). The CDR3 is made up of 11 amino acids. The data were obtained in a study of prognosis after radiotherapy for stage I lung cancer. The wider study: Adenocarcinoma was the tumor type in twelve patients, squamous cell carcinoma in more than five.

Two-round multiplex PCR, the amplification method, yielded TCR beta CDR3 from genomic DNA. Initially, in first-round PCR, primers specific to each TRBV and TRBJ gene were used. TCRdb passed the multiplex PCR reads through MiXCR, listing each CDR3 protein once. Found here are about 47,000 distinct CDR3 sequences, about 32% of them singletons; the top ten hold about 9.2%. The V gene is TRBV20-1, the J gene TRBJ2-7; no reliable D call. This TCR came from a donor over 45 with non-small cell lung cancer. Sequenced here: PBMCs, sampled before or after stereotactic body radiation therapy (not recorded which). As DNA, the CDR3 is TGCAGTGCTAGGTCCACCTACGAGCAGTACTTC. Translation gives CSARSTYEQYF.